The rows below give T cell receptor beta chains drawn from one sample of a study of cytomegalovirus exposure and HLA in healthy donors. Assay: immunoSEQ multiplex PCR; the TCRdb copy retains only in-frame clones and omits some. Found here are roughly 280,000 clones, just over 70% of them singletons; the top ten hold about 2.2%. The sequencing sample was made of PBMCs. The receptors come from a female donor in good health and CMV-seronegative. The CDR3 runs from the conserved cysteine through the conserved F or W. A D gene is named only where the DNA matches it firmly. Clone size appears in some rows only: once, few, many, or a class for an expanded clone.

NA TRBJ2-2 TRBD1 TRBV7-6 TGTGCCAGCAGCTTAGAAGACAGGGGAACCGGGGAGCTGTTTTTT CASSLEDRGTGELFF
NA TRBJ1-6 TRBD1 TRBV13 TGTGCCAGCAGCACACAGGGGAGCTCCTATAATTCACCCCTCCACTTT CASSTQGSSYNSPLHF
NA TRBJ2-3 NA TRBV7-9 TGTGCCAGCAGCTTAGCGACGGGAGACAGCACAGATACGCAGTATTTT CASSLATGDSTDTQYF
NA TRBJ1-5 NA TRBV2 TGTGCCAGCAGTGAGCGGGTGGGCAATCAGCCCCAGCATTTT CASSERVGNQPQHF
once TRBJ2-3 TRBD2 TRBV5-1 TGCGCCAGCAGCTTGTTACTAGCGGGAAAGGGCACAGATACGCAGTATTTT CASSLLLAGKGTDTQYF
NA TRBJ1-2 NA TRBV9 TGTGCCAGCAGCGTAGAAGGGGGCTATGGCTACACCTTC CASSVEGGYGYTF
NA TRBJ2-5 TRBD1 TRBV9 TGTGCCAGCAGCGTAGGTCCGGGACAGGGGGAGACCCAGTACTTC CASSVGPGQGETQYF
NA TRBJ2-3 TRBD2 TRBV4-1 TGCGCCAGCAGCCAAGGTTCGCGGGAGAGGGATACGCAGTATTTT CASSQGSRERDTQYF
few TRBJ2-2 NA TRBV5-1 TGCGCCAGCAGCTCCCCTCCGGGGGAATCCACCGGGGAGCTGTTTTTT CASSSPPGESTGELFF
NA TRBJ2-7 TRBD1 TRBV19 TGTGCCAGTAGTATTGGGGTCCGGGACAGGGAAGGTTACGAGCAGTACTTC CASSIGVRDREGYEQYF
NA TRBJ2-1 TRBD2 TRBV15 TGTGCCACCAGCAGAGCGGGTAGCGGGAGGGAAGTTCAGTTCTTC CATSRAGSGREVQFF
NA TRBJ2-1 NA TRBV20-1 TGCAGTGCTAGGAGGGGGAATGAGCAGTTCTTC CSARRGNEQFF
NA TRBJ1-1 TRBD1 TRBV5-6 TGTGCCAGCAGCTTTGAGCCACAGGGGTTGAGGGCTGAAGCTTTCTTT CASSFEPQGLRAEAFF
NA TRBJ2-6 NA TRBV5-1 TGCGCCAGCAGCTGGGGGGTTACCTCTGGGGCCAACGTCCTGACTTTC CASSWGVTSGANVLTF
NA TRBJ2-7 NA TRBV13 TGTGCCAGCAGCCCGCGGACGAGGAGGGAGCAGTACTTC CASSPRTRREQYF
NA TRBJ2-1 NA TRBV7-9 TGTGCCAGCAGCTTATGGGGGGTGACGAGCTCCTACAATGAGCAGTTCTTC CASSLWGVTSSYNEQFF
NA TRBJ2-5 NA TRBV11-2 TGTGCCAGCAGCTTAGAGGTCTCGACAGAAGAGACCCAGTACTTC CASSLEVSTEETQYF
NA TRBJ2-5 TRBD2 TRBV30 TGTGCCTACACCCCGGGGGGGCGAGAGACCCAGTACTTC CAYTPGGRETQYF
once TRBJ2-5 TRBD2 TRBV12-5 TGTGCTAGTGGTAAGGGACTACAAGAGACCCAGTACTTC CASGKGLQETQYF
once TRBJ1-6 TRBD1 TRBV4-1 TGCGCCAGCAGCCATTTTTGGGACAGGGATAATTCACCCCTCCACTTT CASSHFWDRDNSPLHF
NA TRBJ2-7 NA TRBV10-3 TGTGCCATCAGTGAGCGGATGGACGGGACCTACGAGCAGTACTTC CAISERMDGTYEQYF
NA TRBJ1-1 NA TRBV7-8 TGTGCCAGCAGCTTAAGGGAGATGGGCGCTGAAGCTTTCTTT CASSLREMGAEAFF
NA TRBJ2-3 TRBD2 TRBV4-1 TGCGCCAGCAGCAATAGACTAGCGGGAGGGGATACGCAGTATTTT CASSNRLAGGDTQYF
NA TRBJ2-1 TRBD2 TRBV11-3 TGTGCCAGCAGCGCCCGGACTAGCGGGAGAAGGAGTGAGCAGTTCTTC CASSARTSGRRSEQFF
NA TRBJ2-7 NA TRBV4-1 TGCGCCAGCAGCCAAGTTTCGGACGGGAGACTCGAGCAGTACTTC CASSQVSDGRLEQYF
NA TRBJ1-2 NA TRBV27 TGTGCCAGCAGTCCCCAACGCGGGGGCTATGGCTACACCTTC CASSPQRGGYGYTF
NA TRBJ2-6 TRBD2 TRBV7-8 TGTGCCAGCAGCCCCCGGGGGGTAGCGGGAGGGCCTGGGGCCAACGTCCTGACTTTC CASSPRGVAGGPGANVLTF
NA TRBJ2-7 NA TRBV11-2 TGTGCCAGCAGCTTAAATACGGGCGAGCAGTACTTC CASSLNTGEQYF
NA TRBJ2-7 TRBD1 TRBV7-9 TGTTCCAGCAGTCCGACAGGGGACTACGAGCAGTACTTC CSSSPTGDYEQYF
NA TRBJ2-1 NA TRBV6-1 TGTGCCAGCAGTGTTAGCGGCTCCTACAATGAGCAGTTCTTC CASSVSGSYNEQFF
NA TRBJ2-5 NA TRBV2 TGTGCCAGCAGTGCAAGGACTGGCGGACAAGAGACCCAGTACTTC CASSARTGGQETQYF
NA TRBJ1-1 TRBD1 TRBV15 TGTGCCACCAGCAGAGAAGGGGGCAACTGGAACACTGAAGCTTTCTTT CATSREGGNWNTEAFF
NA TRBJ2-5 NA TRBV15 TGTGCCACCAGCAGAGCTCCCGAGGAGGAAGAGACCCAGTACTTC CATSRAPEEEETQYF
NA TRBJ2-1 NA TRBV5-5 TGTGCCAGCAGCTTCCAGACTGTCTACAATGAGCAGTTCTTC CASSFQTVYNEQFF
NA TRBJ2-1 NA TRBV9 TGTGCCAGCAGCGTAGATTCGGGATTGTACAATGAGCAGTTCTTC CASSVDSGLYNEQFF
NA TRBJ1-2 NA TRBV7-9 TGTGCCAGCAGCCTACATCCAGGGGATGGCTACACCTTC CASSLHPGDGYTF
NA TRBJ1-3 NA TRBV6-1 TGTGCCAGCAGTCTAGGACATTTCTCTGGAAACACCATATATTTT CASSLGHFSGNTIYF
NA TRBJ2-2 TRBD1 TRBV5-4 TGTGCCAGCAGCATGACAGGGGGCGAAACCGGGGAGCTGTTTTTT CASSMTGGETGELFF
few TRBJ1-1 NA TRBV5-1 TGCGCCAGCAGCTACAGGGAGGGGGAAGCTTTCTTT CASSYREGEAFF
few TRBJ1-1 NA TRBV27 TGTGCCAGCAGTTTTTTGGGAGAGAACACTGAAGCTTTCTTT CASSFLGENTEAFF